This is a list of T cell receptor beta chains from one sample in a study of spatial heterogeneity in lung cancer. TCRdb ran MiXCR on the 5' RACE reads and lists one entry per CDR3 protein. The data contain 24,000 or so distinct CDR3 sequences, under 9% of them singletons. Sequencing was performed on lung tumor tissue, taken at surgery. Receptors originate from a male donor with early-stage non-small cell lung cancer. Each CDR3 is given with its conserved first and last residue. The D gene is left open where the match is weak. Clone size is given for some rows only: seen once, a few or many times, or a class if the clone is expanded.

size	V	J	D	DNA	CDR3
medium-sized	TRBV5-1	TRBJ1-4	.	TGCGCCAGCAGCTCCCGGGATCTCAATGAAAAACTGTTTTTT	CASSSRDLNEKLFF
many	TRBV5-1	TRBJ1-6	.	TGCGCCAGCAGCTCACATACTGGACGGAATTCACCCCTCCACTTT	CASSSHTGRNSPLHF
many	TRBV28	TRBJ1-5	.	TGTGCCAGCAGTTTATTGGGAGGGGGCAATCAGCCCCAGCATTTT	CASSLLGGGNQPQHF
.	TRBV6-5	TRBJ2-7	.	TGTGCCAGCAGACCCGGGACTGGCACCTACGAGCAGTACTTC	CASRPGTGTYEQYF
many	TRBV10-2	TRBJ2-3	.	TGCGCCAGCCTAGCCCCAGGGAGGATAGATACGCAGTATTTT	CASLAPGRIDTQYF
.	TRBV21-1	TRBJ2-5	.	TGTGAAATAGCGGGAGAGGGCATGGAGACCCAGTACTTC	CEIAGEGMETQYF
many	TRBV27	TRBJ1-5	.	TGTGCCAGCAGTTTCCAGGGGCCCGTGTATAGCAATCAGCCCCAGCATTTT	CASSFQGPVYSNQPQHF
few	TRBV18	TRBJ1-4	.	TGTGCCAGCTCACCCGACGGGACCGAAAAACTGTTTTTT	CASSPDGTEKLFF
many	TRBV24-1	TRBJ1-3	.	TGTGCCACCAGTGATGGGGGAATACCTGGAAACACCATATATTTT	CATSDGGIPGNTIYF
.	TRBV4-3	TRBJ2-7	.	TGCGCCAGCAGCCAAAATACAGGGATTTACGAGCAGTACTTC	CASSQNTGIYEQYF
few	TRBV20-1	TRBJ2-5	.	TGCAGCGCCTTGGGGGCCCAGTACTTC	CSALGAQYF
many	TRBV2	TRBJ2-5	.	TGTGCCAGCAGTGGGACGGAGTCGGCCCAGTACTTC	CASSGTESAQYF
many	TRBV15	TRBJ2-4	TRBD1	TGTGCCACCAGGAGGTGGACAGGCCCCGACCAAGCCAAAAACATTCAGTACTTC	CATRRWTGPDQAKNIQYF
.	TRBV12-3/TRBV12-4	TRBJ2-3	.	TGTGCCAGCAGTTTAATCGGTGAAGTCACAGATACGCAGTATTTT	CASSLIGEVTDTQYF
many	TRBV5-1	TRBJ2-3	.	TGCGCCAGCAGCTTGGAGGCGCCTAATACGCAGTATTTT	CASSLEAPNTQYF
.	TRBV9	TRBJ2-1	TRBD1	TGTGCCAGCAGCGTAAGTCAGGGGGCCAGGAATGAGCAGTTCTTC	CASSVSQGARNEQFF
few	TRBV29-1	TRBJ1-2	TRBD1	TGCAGCGTTGAAGGGACAGGGGGGCAAGCAACTAACTATGGCTACACCTTC	CSVEGTGGQATNYGYTF
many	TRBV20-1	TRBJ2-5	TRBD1	TGCAGTGCCCCACGGCGAGGCAGGGGGCGAGAGACCCAGTACTTC	CSAPRRGRGRETQYF
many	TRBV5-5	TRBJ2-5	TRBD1	TGTGCCAGCAGCTTGATTACAGGGGTTACGGAGACCCAGTACTTC	CASSLITGVTETQYF
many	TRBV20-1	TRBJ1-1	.	TGCAGTGCTCCCACTAGGGTGAGGGGCACTGAAGCTTTCTTT	CSAPTRVRGTEAFF
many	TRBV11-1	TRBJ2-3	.	TGTGCCAGCAGCTTATTGGTCGAGGCCTTCACAGATACGCAGTATTTT	CASSLLVEAFTDTQYF
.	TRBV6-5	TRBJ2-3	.	TGTGCCAGCAGTTACTCGATCAGGGTTGAAGATACGCAGTATTTT	CASSYSIRVEDTQYF
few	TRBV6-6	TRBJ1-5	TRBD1	TGTGCCAGCAGCCATGGACAGGAGCAGCCCCAGCATTTT	CASSHGQEQPQHF
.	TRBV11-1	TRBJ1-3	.	TGTGCCAGCAGCGGCCGGGACACATCTGGAAACACCATATATTTT	CASSGRDTSGNTIYF
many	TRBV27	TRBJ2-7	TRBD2	TGTGCCAGCAGTTCAGCGGGAGGGCCTTTCGAGCAGTACTTC	CASSSAGGPFEQYF
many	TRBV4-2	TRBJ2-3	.	TGTGCCAGCAGCCAAGATTCTCGGGATACGCAGTATTTT	CASSQDSRDTQYF
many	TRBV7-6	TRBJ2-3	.	TGTGCCAGCAGCTTAGTAGTTGAAGGGACCACAGATACGCAGTATTTT	CASSLVVEGTTDTQYF
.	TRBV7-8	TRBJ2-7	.	TGTGCCAGCAGCCGAGCAGCTTCCTACGAGCAGTACTTC	CASSRAASYEQYF
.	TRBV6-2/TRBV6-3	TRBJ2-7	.	TGTGCCAGCAGTTCTAAGCCTCTCGAGCAGTACTTC	CASSSKPLEQYF
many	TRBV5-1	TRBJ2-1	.	TGCGCCAGCAGCCCGGGAACGGCAGTCAATGAGCAGTTCTTC	CASSPGTAVNEQFF
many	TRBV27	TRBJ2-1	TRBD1	TGTGCCAGCAGTTTAAGTCTGGGACAGTACAATGAGCAGTTCTTC	CASSLSLGQYNEQFF
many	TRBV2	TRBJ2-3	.	TGTGCCAGCAGTGACCAAACTAAAGATACGCAGTATTTT	CASSDQTKDTQYF
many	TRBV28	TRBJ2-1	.	TGTGCCAGTCGGGCGTACAATGAGCAGTTCTTC	CASRAYNEQFF
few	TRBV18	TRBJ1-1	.	TGTGCCAGCTCACCGGATCTCGGAGATAACACTGAAGCTTTCTTT	CASSPDLGDNTEAFF
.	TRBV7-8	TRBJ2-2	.	TGTGCCAGCGGCGCGGGACAATTTGGGGCCGGGGAGCTGTTTTTT	CASGAGQFGAGELFF
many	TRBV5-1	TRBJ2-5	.	TGCGCCAGCAGCGGGGCGCGCGGGGAGACCCAGTACTTC	CASSGARGETQYF
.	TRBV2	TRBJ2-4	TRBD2	TGTGCCAGCAGTGGTCGGGCTAGCGGGAGCCCGACAAGAGCCAAAAACATTCAGTACTTC	CASSGRASGSPTRAKNIQYF